The 15 T cell receptor beta chains in this list originate from one sample, sequenced in a study of T cell clones after liver transplantation. The assay was immunoSEQ multiplex PCR, and TCRdb's table has in-frame clones only and misses some. The table lists over 100,000 clones, approximately 85% of them singletons. This material consisted of CD4+ T cells from blood, taken before liver transplant. All receptors derive from a human donor who received a liver transplant.

The rearrangement joins TRBV30 to TRBJ2-7, with D maybe TRBD1 (5 bases). Germline CDR1 GTSNPN, CDR2 SVGIG (reference sequence). The length of the CDR3 is 12 residues. Trimming cost V 3 bases and J 4 bases, with 10 bases left between them. The CDR3 sequence: CAWSPQGYEQYF. CDR3 nucleotide sequence: TGTGCCTGGAGCCCCCAGGGTTACGAGCAGTACTTC.

This clone was counted a single time. V and J are TRBV19 and TRBJ1-1; no clear D. The CDR3 is 15 amino acids. V was pared by 4 bases and J by 0 bases, with 12 bases between. The germline V gene has CDR1 LNHDA and CDR2 SQIVND (reference sequence). The DNA of the CDR3 is TGTGCCAGTAGTAATGTTGCGACGCTGAACACTGAAGCTTTCTTT. The encoded protein is CASSNVATLNTEAFF.

The V call is TRBV5-1, the J call TRBJ2-2; 7 nucleotides line up with TRBD1. The CDR3 consists of 14 residues. Losses at the gene ends were 9 bases for V and 3 bases for J; bases not matched to a gene: 8. CDR1 is SGHRS and CDR2 is YFSETQ in the germline V gene. CDR3 residues: CATRQGSDTGELFF. In DNA form, the CDR3 reads TGCGCCACCAGACAGGGAAGCGACACCGGGGAGCTGTTTTTT. Together with reference TRBV5-1 and TRBJ2-2, the CDR3 gives the full variable domain: KAGVTQTPRYLIKTRGQQVTLSCSPISGHRSVSWYQQTPGQGLQFLFEYFSETQRNKGNFPGRFSGRQFSNSRSEMNVSTLELGDSALYLCATRQGSDTGELFFGEGSRLTVL.

The CDR3 protein is CAPPAKYF. The DNA of the CDR3 is TGTGCCCCCCCCGCGAAGTACTTC. The chain links TRBV3-2 to TRBJ2-7; the table's D call, TRBD2, has no DNA check behind it. TRBV3-2 is designated a pseudogene. The CDR3 has 8 residues.

On this clone itself: A read error may produce the germline difference seen at one junction end. J is TRBJ2-7 and V is TRBV6-5; a weak D match, TRBD2 (6 bases). The CDR3 is 14 amino acids. Germline assignment: CDR1 MNHEY and CDR2 SVGAGI. Here the CDR3 DNA reads TGTGCCAGCAGTGGTGGCGGGGAGGCGTACGGGCAGTACTTC. Translated: CASSGGGEAYGQYF.

This chain joins TRBV7-2 and TRBJ2-2, with D perhaps matching TRBD1 (6 bases). The germline V gene encodes CDR1 SGHTA and CDR2 FQGNSA. The CDR3 is 15 residues long. V shed 5 bases and J shed 0 bases, with 10 bases lying between them. This chain's CDR3 is CASSPGTTNTGELFF. For the CDR3, the DNA is TGTGCCAGCAGCCCCGGGACAACGAACACCGGGGAGCTGTTTTTT. The complete variable domain, with remaining parts taken from reference TRBV7-2 and TRBJ2-2, reads GAGVSQSPSNKVTEKGKDVELRCDPISGHTALYWYRQSLGQGLEFLIYFQGNSAPDKSGLPSDRFSAERTGGSVSTLTIQRTQQEDSAVYLCASSPGTTNTGELFFGEGSRLTVL.

V gene TRBV2 combines with J gene TRBJ2-1, with TRBD1 identical over 8 bases. After removal of 6 bases from V and 1 base from J, the junction contained 5 bases not matched to a gene. This CDR3 has 15 residues. Germline CDR1 SNHLY, CDR2 FYNNEI. CDR3 residues: CASREQGVSYNEQFF. As DNA, the CDR3 is TGTGCCAGCAGAGAACAGGGGGTATCCTACAATGAGCAGTTCTTC.

The chain joins TRBV7-2 to TRBJ2-7, with 7 positions matching TRBD1. Trimming at V came to 3 bases and at J to 3 bases, leaving 5 bases not matched to a gene. This CDR3 is built from 14 residues. Germline V gives CDR1 SGHTA, CDR2 FQGNSA. CDR3 coding DNA: TGTGCCAGCAGCTTCCCGGACAGGTACTACGAGCAGTACTTC. Translated, it gives CASSFPDRYYEQYF. Looking up the rest from reference TRBV7-2 and TRBJ2-7 gives the full variable domain: GAGVSQSPSNKVTEKGKDVELRCDPISGHTALYWYRQSLGQGLEFLIYFQGNSAPDKSGLPSDRFSAERTGGSVSTLTIQRTQQEDSAVYLCASSFPDRYYEQYFGPGTRLTVT.

This chain uses TRBV18 with TRBJ2-7; 9 nucleotides line up with TRBD1. CDR1 is KGHSH and CDR2 is LQKENI in the germline V gene. The CDR3 contains 18 residues. The junction had 19 bases not matched to a gene; V was cut back by 6 bases and J by 4 bases. CDR3 DNA sequence: TGTGCCAGCTCGCCCCGGGACAGGGAATTGGGGCTTAAATACGAGCAGTACTTC. It codes for CASSPRDRELGLKYEQYF.

The chain uses TRBV9 and TRBJ2-3; D is perhaps TRBD2 (6 bases). CDR3 length: 13 residues. Germline assignment: CDR1 SGDLS and CDR2 YYNGEE. Trimming removed 7 bases at V and 1 base at J, with 10 bases between. The CDR3 region is CASEERGTDTQYF. DNA for the CDR3: TGTGCCAGCGAGGAGCGGGGCACAGATACGCAGTATTTT.

This clone was observed a single time. V and J are TRBV6-1 and TRBJ1-3, with no clear D. V shed 3 bases and J shed 2 bases, with 2 bases lying between them. CDR1 is MNHNS and CDR2 is SASEGT in the germline V gene. The CDR3 has 12 residues. This chain's CDR3 is CASSDTGNTIYF. The DNA for the CDR3 is TGTGCCAGCAGTGACACTGGAAACACCATATATTTT.

This chain links TRBV5-1 with TRBJ1-1; tentatively, D is TRBD1 (5 bases). The length of the CDR3 is 14 residues. V dropped 0 bases and J dropped 5 bases, with 11 bases sitting between them. Germline V gene sequence: CDR1 SGHRS, CDR2 YFSETQ. CDR3 coding DNA: TGCGCCAGCAGCTTGGGCGTGGGGGAAACTGAAGCTTTCTTT. Translated: CASSLGVGETEAFF.

This clone was counted a few times. The chain employs TRBV18 and TRBJ2-5; D not resolved. Germline CDR1 KGHSH, CDR2 LQKENI. Trimming removed 6 bases from V and 5 bases from J, with 7 bases in between. The CDR3 spans 11 residues. The CDR3 reads CASSKGETQYF. The CDR3 coding sequence is TGTGCCAGCTCCAAGGGCGAGACCCAGTACTTC. Drawing the rest from reference TRBV18 and TRBJ2-5, the complete variable domain is NAGVMQNPRHLVRRRGQEARLRCSPMKGHSHVYWYRQLPEEGLKFMVYLQKENIIDESGMPKERFSAEFPKEGPSILRIQQVVRGDSAAYFCASSKGETQYFGPGTRLLVL.

The V call is TRBV10-3, the J call TRBJ2-1, with TRBD1 identical over 10 bases. V was clipped by 6 bases and J by 10 bases; unmatched bases: 12. Germline V lookup: CDR1 ENHRY, CDR2 SYGVKD. This CDR3 is 15 amino acids long. The CDR3 region is CAIRSGTGVKVEQFF. CDR3 in DNA: TGTGCCATCAGATCCGGGACAGGGGTCAAAGTAGAGCAGTTCTTC.

The genes are TRBV18 and TRBJ2-5; D remains unclear. The CDR3 is made up of 14 amino acids. V shed 3 bases and J shed 5 bases, with 13 bases lying between them. The germline V gene encodes CDR1 KGHSH and CDR2 LQKENI. As DNA, the CDR3 is TGTGCCAGCTCACCTCAGTACGCCGGTGAGACCCAGTACTTC. Translated, it gives CASSPQYAGETQYF.